The entry that follows covers one TCR beta chain sequence. This record comes from a study of blood T cell repertoires in COVID-19. Study-level information: Donors in the United States, Italy and Spain gave samples during acute or convalescent COVID-19.

Assay: immunoSEQ multiplex PCR; the TCRdb copy retains only in-frame clones and omits some. The sample contains about 59,000 clones, roughly 90% of which appear only once. The germline gives CDR1 SQVTM, CDR2 ANQGSEA. The CDR3 is 16 amino acids. The V and J ends lost 1 base and 7 bases, in that order; junction bases with no gene match: 11. This TCR came from a man older than 75 with acute or convalescent COVID-19. The sample taken for sequencing was peripheral blood. The chain carries TRBV29-1 and TRBJ1-4; 8 nucleotides agree with TRBD1. In DNA, the CDR3 is TGCAGCGTTGAAGGCGTCGCAGGGGGCGCGGGTGAAAAACTGTTTTTT. It is translated as CSVEGVAGGAGEKLFF.